This TCR beta chain was obtained from a study of blood T cell repertoires in COVID-19 (dated by TCRdb to 2020 to 2022). A note on the overall study: Samples covering the acute and convalescent phases of COVID-19 were provided by collaborators in the United States, Italy and Spain. The prospective study material was composed of cDNA or gDNA derived from T cells, B-cell-depleted T cells, or PBMCs. The dataset comprised deeply sampled blood TCRbeta repertoires from subjects exposed to, actively infected with, or recovered from COVID-19. The repertoires were released in a freely available public database meant as a resource for research on the immune response to SARS-CoV-2. The samples were drawn from the first 160 participants of the ongoing ImmuneRACE study and from 1,254 subjects provided by 6 global collaborators. Sample metadata almost always included a de-identified subject ID, COVID-19 status, age in years and sex. Where available, HLA class I and class II types were taken from metadata supplied by the sample provider and were not determined by assay-based typing.

One collaborating source in Seattle enrolled patients during active infection and followed them longitudinally through the course of disease. Collaborating institutions collected whole blood in K2EDTA tubes following their own protocols. For TCRbeta analysis, collaborators shipped samples as frozen whole blood, isolated PBMCs, or DNA extracted from either of those sample types. TCRbeta CDR3 regions were amplified from genomic DNA by means of the immunoSEQ Assay, a bias-controlled multiplex PCR. Under the source paper's analysis protocol: The number of nucleated cells in each sample was estimated from the amplification of reference gene primers within the assay. To quantify the absolute abundance of each unique TCRbeta CDR3 rearrangement, sequence reads were collapsed and filtered. For each sample, productive Simpson clonality was calculated as the square root of Simpson's diversity index over productive rearrangements. TCRdb stores this immuneACCESS table with in-frame sequences only. Part of the clones is absent; in the studies checked, under half of the shortfall reflects unresolved V genes, and no reason is known for the rest. Clonal size and the V and J genes are those of that table, whereas D and trimming came from the DNA. This sample is represented by fewer than 400,000 clones; roughly 90% of them were singletons. The ten top clones hold over 1.5% of the sample.

The CDR1 and CDR2 encoded by the germline V gene are SNHLY and FYNNEI. Trimming costs V 6 bases and J 9 bases, and their ends lie 15 bases apart. Taken from cysteine to phenylalanine, the CDR3 has 13 residues. Left in the record is the CDR3 DNA by itself, 39 bases read in frame from the first base. A note on this clone: Its recognized antigen is unknown. Base quality data are lacking; no much larger clone is found one base away.

The paper's findings and limits, for the study overall: The amount of clinical and demographic metadata varied by source and participant and was provided uncurated.

The sequence was collected from a woman aged 25-40 years with COVID-19, enrolled during active disease. The sample consisted of peripheral blood. This chain is built from TRBV2 and TRBJ2-1; the D region possibly corresponds to TRBD2 (6 bases align). The CDR3 here reads CASSRLAIIEQFF. The sequenced DNA is TGTGCCAGCAGCCGTCTAGCGATTATTGAGCAGTTCTTC.